The 27 T cell receptor beta chains in this list originate from one sample, sequenced in a study of response to subunit inactivated influenza vaccine. MiXCR was run by TCRdb on the RT-PCR reads, yielding one entry per CDR3 protein. Among around 710,000 distinct CDR3 sequences listed, roughly 13% were seen once. The sequencing here drew on PBMCs from blood, taken roughly 2 weeks before vaccination. The receptors here all came from a man in his fifties or sixties who received an inactivated influenza vaccine.

This clonotype was counted a few times. The chain employs TRBV5-1 and TRBJ2-5; D is possibly TRBD1 (6 bases). The CDR3 is made up of 14 amino acids. The V end lost 2 bases, the J end lost 5 bases, and 13 bases lay between the germline ends. Germline lookup yields CDR1 SGHRS and CDR2 YFSETQ. This chain's CDR3 is CASSFQDSWETQYF. In DNA form, the CDR3 reads TGCGCCAGCAGCTTCCAGGACAGTTGGGAGACCCAGTACTTC. Complete variable domain (other parts from reference TRBV5-1 and TRBJ2-5): KAGVTQTPRYLIKTRGQQVTLSCSPISGHRSVSWYQQTPGQGLQFLFEYFSETQRNKGNFPGRFSGRQFSNSRSEMNVSTLELGDSALYLCASSFQDSWETQYFGPGTRLLVL.

This clonotype was found a few times. V is TRBV24-1 and J is TRBJ2-1; 9 positions match TRBD2. The ends lost 3 bases at V and 7 bases at J; junction bases unmatched: 3. Germline CDR1 and CDR2: KGHDR and SFDVKD. CDR3 size: 14 residues. The CDR3, as DNA: TGTGCCACCAGTGATGCCCTAGCGGGGAATGAGCAGTTCTTC. Its protein product is CATSDALAGNEQFF.

This clonotype was recorded a few times. The chain employs TRBV12-3 or TRBV12-4 and TRBJ2-4, with no clear D. Trimming shortened V by 2 bases and J by 1 base, and 3 bases separated the two germline ends. The CDR3 loop spans 13 amino acids. The CDR3 loop reads CASSLNAKNIQYF. The CDR3 DNA sequence: TGTGCCAGCAGTTTAAACGCCAAAAACATTCAGTACTTC.

This clonotype was observed a handful of times. This CDR3 reads CSVEEGLSQFF. The CDR3 DNA reads as TGCAGCGTTGAAGAGGGACTTAGTCAGTTCTTC. The chain is built from TRBV29-1 and TRBJ2-1; tentatively, D is TRBD2 (6 bases). There are 11 residues in the CDR3. V lost 0 bases to trimming and J lost 13 bases, with 10 bases between them. Germline CDR1 SQVTM, CDR2 ANQGSEA.

This sequence joins TRBV29-1 and TRBJ2-3, with D hard to call. The CDR3 length is 11 residues. The germline V and J ends were trimmed by 8 bases and 3 bases, with 9 bases remaining between them. In germline, CDR1 is SQVTM, CDR2 ANQGSEA. CDR3: CSFTRTDTQYF. The CDR3 DNA reads as TGCAGCTTCACACGGACAGATACGCAGTATTTT.

This clonotype was counted between two and nine times. The J gene is TRBJ2-1, the V gene TRBV7-9; D is perhaps TRBD1 or TRBD2 (5 bases each). The germline gives CDR1 SEHNR, CDR2 FQNEAQ (reference sequence). CDR3 length: 14 residues. V shed 5 bases and J shed 5 bases, with 13 bases lying between them. The CDR3, as DNA: TGTGCCAGCAGCCACCGGGGCGGCGACAATGAGCAGTTCTTC. Translating gives CASSHRGGDNEQFF. Drawing the rest from reference TRBV7-9 and TRBJ2-1, the complete variable domain is DTGVSQNPRHKITKRGQNVTFRCDPISEHNRLYWYRQTLGQGPEFLTYFQNEAQLEKSRLLSDRFSAERPKGSFSTLEIQRTEQGDSAMYLCASSHRGGDNEQFFGPGTRLTVL.

The chain joins TRBV6-2 or TRBV6-3 to TRBJ2-3, with D possibly matching TRBD1 (6 bases). The germline V gene has CDR1 MNHEY and CDR2 SVGEGT. This CDR3 spans 15 amino acids. The V end was cut by 7 bases, the J end by 6 bases, with 20 bases between. The CDR3 DNA is TGTGCCAGCAAGTCGGGACAACGCCAAACCGATACGCAGTATTTT. The encoded protein is CASKSGQRQTDTQYF.

This chain connects TRBV5-1 to TRBJ2-5, with D unclear. The CDR3 runs 15 residues. Germline V gives CDR1 SGHRS, CDR2 YFSETQ. Trimming took 0 bases from V and 1 from J, leaving 10 bases between them. The CDR3, as DNA: TGCGCCAGCAGCTTGGCCATACAGCCCCAAGAGACCCAGTACTTC. It specifies CASSLAIQPQETQYF.

This clonotype has just a few counts. The V call is TRBV7-8, the J call TRBJ1-1; TRBD1 aligns across 9 bases. The CDR3 consists of 15 residues. V gave up 5 bases and J gave up 3 bases; unmatched junction bases: 7. Germline V gene sequence: CDR1 SGHVS, CDR2 FQNEAQ. The DNA for the CDR3 is TGTGCCAGCAGCCGCGACAGGGGGAGGGACACTGAAGCTTTCTTT. This gives the protein CASSRDRGRDTEAFF.

This clonotype has at least ten counts. V and J are TRBV7-2 and TRBJ1-4; perhaps TRBD1 as D (5 bases). V was trimmed by 5 bases and J by 1 base, leaving 11 bases between them. CDR1 is SGHTA and CDR2 is FQGNSA in the germline V gene. CDR3 length equals 15 residues. CDR3 loop: CASSAQGGTNEKLFF. CDR3 nucleotide sequence: TGTGCCAGCAGCGCTCAGGGCGGAACTAATGAAAAACTGTTTTTT.

This clonotype was counted ten times or more. The V and J genes are TRBV27 and TRBJ2-1; D is undetermined. Germline CDR1 reads MNHEY; CDR2 reads SMNVEV (reference sequence). V lost 3 bases and J lost 6, with 6 bases in between. CDR3 length: 12 residues. CDR3 region: CASSFPGNEQFF. The CDR3 nucleotides read TGTGCCAGCAGTTTTCCTGGCAATGAGCAGTTCTTC.

J is TRBJ1-1 and V is TRBV29-1, with 10 bases lining up with TRBD1. The junction had 2 bases not matched to a gene; V was cut back by 7 bases and J by 3 bases. Germline CDR1 is SQVTM and CDR2 is ANQGSEA. This CDR3 spans 12 amino acids. In DNA form, the CDR3 reads TGCAGCGCCGGGACAGGGGACACTGAAGCTTTCTTT. It translates to CSAGTGDTEAFF.

This clonotype was recorded at least ten times. V is TRBV24-1 and J is TRBJ2-1; 14 bases match TRBD2. From germline, CDR1 is KGHDR and CDR2 SFDVKD. The J segment lost 9 bases and the V segment lost 4 bases, leaving 13 bases of the junction unmatched. The CDR3 totals 18 residues. CDR3 sequence (DNA): TGTGCCACCAGTGACCCTGGACTAGCGGGAGGTAGGTTGGTTGAGCAGTTCTTC. This translates into CATSDPGLAGGRLVEQFF.

This clonotype has a handful of counts. The chain employs TRBV27 and TRBJ2-7; D gene ambiguous. This CDR3 has 14 residues. Trimming cost V 5 bases and J 2 bases, with 13 bases left between them. CDR1 is MNHEY and CDR2 is SMNVEV in the germline V gene (reference sequence). The chain's CDR3 is CASSTTVKTYEQYF. CDR3 coding DNA: TGTGCCAGCAGTACCACAGTGAAAACCTACGAGCAGTACTTC.

The J gene is TRBJ2-6, the V gene TRBV20-1, with 7 bases identical to TRBD1. J was trimmed by 4 bases and V by 8 bases; bases with no gene match: 23. The CDR3 spans 19 residues. The V gene's germline CDR1 is DFQATT and CDR2 SNEGSKA (reference sequence). This CDR3 is CSYPPRKGQNEQGANVLTF. The DNA for the CDR3 is TGCAGTTACCCCCCTCGAAAGGGACAGAATGAGCAGGGGGCCAACGTCCTGACTTTC.

In this sample, this clonotype turned up a few times. V and J are TRBV15 and TRBJ1-4; possible D gene TRBD1, 6 bases. Germline V lookup: CDR1 LNHNV, CDR2 YYDKDF (reference sequence). This CDR3 has 15 amino acids. Trimming removed 0 bases at V and 2 bases at J, with 7 bases between. The CDR3 region has the DNA TGTGCCACCAGCAGAGAAGGGGGTACTAATGAAAAACTGTTTTTT. This sequence encodes CATSREGGTNEKLFF.

This clonotype occurred a few times. The CDR3 DNA is TGTGCCAGCAGCCCCTCGTTGGTAGCGAGACCCTACGAGCAGTACTTC. It yields the protein CASSPSLVARPYEQYF. The J gene is TRBJ2-7, the V gene TRBV9; tentatively, D is TRBD2 (5 bases). The germline CDR1 and CDR2 sequences are SGDLS and YYNGEE. The CDR3 runs 16 residues. V was shortened by 4 bases and J by 2 bases, with 19 bases between the two germline ends.

This clonotype appeared many times. In DNA form, the CDR3 reads TGTGCCAGCAGTTTAGGTAAGAACACTGAAGCTTTCTTT. Translated, it gives CASSLGKNTEAFF. The rearrangement uses TRBV12-3 or TRBV12-4 and TRBJ1-1, with D unclear. There are 13 residues in the CDR3. V was clipped by 1 base and J by 1 base, with 4 bases between them.

The chain is built from TRBV7-9 and TRBJ2-5; perhaps TRBD2 as D (5 bases). Germline CDR1 reads SEHNR; CDR2 reads FQNEAQ (reference sequence). V shed 0 bases and J shed 2 bases, with 16 bases lying between them. The CDR3 has 17 residues. The CDR3 reads CASSLAVGSASQETQYF. The CDR3 nucleotides read TGTGCCAGCAGCTTAGCTGTTGGTAGCGCTAGTCAAGAGACCCAGTACTTC.

This clonotype was seen only a few times. The rearrangement joins TRBV20-1 to TRBJ2-3; perhaps TRBD1 as D (6 bases). CDR3 length: 15 residues. Germline V gives CDR1 DFQATT, CDR2 SNEGSKA (reference sequence). Trimming removed 5 bases at V and 2 bases at J, with 17 bases between. The CDR3 coding sequence is TGCAGTGCTGTAAACCCCACAGGGCTCACAGATACGCAGTATTTT. Its protein is CSAVNPTGLTDTQYF.

The table lists this clonotype with a few counts. This rearrangement joins TRBV12-5 to TRBJ2-3; TRBD2 agrees at 7 bases. The J segment lost 4 bases and the V segment lost 1 base, leaving 8 bases of the junction unmatched. The CDR3 contains 16 residues. Germline loops: CDR1 LGHNT, CDR2 FRNRAP. The CDR3 region is CASGLGVSTSADTQYF. DNA of the CDR3: TGTGCTAGTGGTTTGGGTGTTTCTACTAGCGCAGATACGCAGTATTTT.

The V gene is TRBV6-2 or TRBV6-3, the J gene TRBJ2-2; 8 positions agree with TRBD1. This CDR3 has 15 residues. Germline assignment: CDR1 MNHEY and CDR2 SVGEGT. The junction had 7 bases not matched to a gene; V was cut back by 7 bases and J by 3 bases. The CDR3 protein is CASTKDRVDTGELFF. The CDR3 bases are TGTGCCAGCACGAAGGACAGGGTGGACACCGGGGAGCTGTTTTTT.

This chain uses TRBV27 with TRBJ2-5; D gene uncertain. Germline V gene data show CDR1 as MNHEY and CDR2 as SMNVEV (reference sequence). V lost 8 bases and J lost 5, with 12 bases in between. The length of the CDR3 is 12 residues. In nucleotides, the CDR3 is TGTGCCAGCGGGGTGCTCGAGGAGACCCAGTACTTC. Translation gives CASGVLEETQYF.

This clonotype was recorded once. The chain combines TRBV18 with TRBJ1-1; D unresolved. V was shortened by 6 bases and J by 0 bases, with 11 bases between the two germline ends. The CDR3 has 14 amino acids. From germline, CDR1 is KGHSH and CDR2 LQKENI. As DNA, the CDR3 is TGTGCCAGCTCCCCTAGTAGCGTGAACACTGAAGCTTTCTTT. This translates into CASSPSSVNTEAFF.

This clonotype turned up a few times. The genes are TRBV6-2 or TRBV6-3 and TRBJ2-3; tentatively, D is TRBD1 or TRBD2 (6 bases each). Germline CDR1 is MNHEY and CDR2 is SVGEGT. The CDR3 extends over 14 amino acids. V was clipped by 2 bases and J by 4 bases, with 10 bases between them. The CDR3 DNA sequence: TGTGCCAGCAGTTACAGGGGGGAGGCAGATACGCAGTATTTT. Amino acid sequence: CASSYRGEADTQYF.

In its sample, this clonotype was seen many times. The V gene is TRBV7-2, the J gene TRBJ2-1; tentatively, D is TRBD2 (5 bases). V was shortened by 5 bases and J by 1 base, with 12 bases between the two germline ends. The CDR3 runs 15 residues. CDR1 is SGHTA, CDR2 FQGNSA, per germline. For the CDR3, the DNA is TGTGCCAGCAGCCGGACTGTTGTATCCTACAATGAGCAGTTCTTC. Protein product: CASSRTVVSYNEQFF. The variable domain in full, with the rest retrieved from reference TRBV7-2 and TRBJ2-1, is GAGVSQSPSNKVTEKGKDVELRCDPISGHTALYWYRQSLGQGLEFLIYFQGNSAPDKSGLPSDRFSAERTGGSVSTLTIQRTQQEDSAVYLCASSRTVVSYNEQFFGPGTRLTVL.

This sequence joins TRBV6-1 and TRBJ2-7, with D perhaps TRBD1 (6 bases). This CDR3 has 15 residues. Trimming pared 6 bases from V and 3 bases from J, leaving 18 bases between. The germline V gene has CDR1 MNHNS and CDR2 SASEGT. The DNA for the CDR3 is TGTGCCAGCAGGAAATTAACGGGACACTTCTACGAGCAGTACTTC. This gives the protein CASRKLTGHFYEQYF.